This T cell receptor (beta chain) was retrieved from a study of neurological immune-mediated disorders. Study observations and caveats: The greatest TCR clonal expansion appeared in HTLV-1-associated myelopathy and the smallest, falling below healthy controls, in multiple sclerosis.

This clonotype appeared many times. Its target is unknown. From 15-18 subjects, over 180 million TCR-beta sequences were obtained in each sequencing run. One entry per CDR3 protein, called by TCRdb with MiXCR from the 5' RACE reads. The sample has about 46,000 distinct CDR3 sequences, roughly 2% seen once. Looked up from germline, CDR1 is DFQATT and CDR2 is SNEGSKA (reference sequence). The CDR3 runs to 13 residues. V lost 0 bases and J lost 8, with 12 bases in between. This TCR was sampled from a woman aged 40-49 years with multiple sclerosis. The sequenced sample was PBMCs. This sequence joins TRBV20-1 and TRBJ2-3; D ambiguous. This CDR3 reads CSARDQDLLTQYF. The CDR3 bases are TGCAGTGCTAGAGATCAGGACCTACTTACGCAGTATTTT.